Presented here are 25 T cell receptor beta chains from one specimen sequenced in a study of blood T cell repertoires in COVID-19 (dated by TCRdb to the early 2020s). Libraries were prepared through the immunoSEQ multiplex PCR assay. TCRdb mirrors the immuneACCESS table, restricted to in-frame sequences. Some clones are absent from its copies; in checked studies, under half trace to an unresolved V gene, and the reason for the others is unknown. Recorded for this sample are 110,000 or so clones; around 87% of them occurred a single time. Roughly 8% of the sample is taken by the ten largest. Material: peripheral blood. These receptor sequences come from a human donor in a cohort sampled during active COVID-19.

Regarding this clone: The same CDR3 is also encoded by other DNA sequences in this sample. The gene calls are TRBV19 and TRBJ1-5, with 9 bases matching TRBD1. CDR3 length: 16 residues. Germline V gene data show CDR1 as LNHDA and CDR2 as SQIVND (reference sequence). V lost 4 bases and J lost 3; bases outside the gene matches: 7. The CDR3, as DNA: TGTGCCAGTAGTACAAGAGACAGGGGGACCAATCAGCCCCAGCATTTT. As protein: CASSTRDRGTNQPQHF. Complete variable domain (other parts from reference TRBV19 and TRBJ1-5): DGGITQSPKYLFRKEGQNVTLSCEQNLNHDAMYWYRQDPGQGLRLIYYSQIVNDFQKGDIAEGYSVSREKKESFPLTVTSAQKNPTAFYLCASSTRDRGTNQPQHFGDGTRLSIL.

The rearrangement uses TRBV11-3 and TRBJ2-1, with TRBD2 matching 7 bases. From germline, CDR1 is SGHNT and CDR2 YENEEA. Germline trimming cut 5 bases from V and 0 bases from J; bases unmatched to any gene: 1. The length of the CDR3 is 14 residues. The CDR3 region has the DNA TGTGCCAGCAGCGGGGGGGGCTCCTACAATGAGCAGTTCTTC. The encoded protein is CASSGGGSYNEQFF.

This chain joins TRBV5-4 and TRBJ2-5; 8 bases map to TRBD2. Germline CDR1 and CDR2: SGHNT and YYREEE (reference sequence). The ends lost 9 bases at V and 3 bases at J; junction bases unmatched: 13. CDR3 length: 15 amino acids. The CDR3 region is CATTAGLVTKETQYF. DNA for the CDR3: TGTGCCACCACCGCGGGACTAGTCACAAAAGAGACCCAGTACTTC.

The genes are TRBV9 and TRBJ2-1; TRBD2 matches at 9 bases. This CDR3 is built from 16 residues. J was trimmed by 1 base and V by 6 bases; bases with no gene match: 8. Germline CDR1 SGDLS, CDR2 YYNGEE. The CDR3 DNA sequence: TGTGCCAGCACGCGGGGGGGCGGTAATTCCTACAATGAGCAGTTCTTC. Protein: CASTRGGGNSYNEQFF. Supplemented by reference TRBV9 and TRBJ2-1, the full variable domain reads DSGVTQTPKHLITATGQRVTLRCSPRSGDLSVYWYQQSLDQGLQFLIQYYNGEERAKGNILERFSAQQFPDLHSELNLSSLELGDSALYFCASTRGGGNSYNEQFFGPGTRLTVL.

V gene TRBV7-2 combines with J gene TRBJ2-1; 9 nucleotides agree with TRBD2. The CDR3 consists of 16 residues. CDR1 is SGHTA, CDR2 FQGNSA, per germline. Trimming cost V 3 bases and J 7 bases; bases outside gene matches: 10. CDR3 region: CASSFLGLARPNEQFF. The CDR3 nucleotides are TGTGCCAGCAGCTTCCTAGGACTAGCGAGACCTAATGAGCAGTTCTTC.

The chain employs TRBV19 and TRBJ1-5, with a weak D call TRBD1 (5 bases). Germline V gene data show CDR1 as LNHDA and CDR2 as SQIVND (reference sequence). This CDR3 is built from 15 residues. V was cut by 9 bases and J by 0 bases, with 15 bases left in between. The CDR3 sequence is CASSRAEYSNQPQHF. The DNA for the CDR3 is TGTGCCAGCAGCAGGGCGGAATATAGCAATCAGCCCCAGCATTTT.

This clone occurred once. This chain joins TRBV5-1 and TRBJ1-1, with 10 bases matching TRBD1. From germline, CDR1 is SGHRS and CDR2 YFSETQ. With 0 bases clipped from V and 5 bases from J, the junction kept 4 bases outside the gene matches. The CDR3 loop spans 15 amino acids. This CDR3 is CASSLAGQGTTEAFF. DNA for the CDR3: TGCGCCAGCAGCTTGGCGGGACAGGGGACAACTGAAGCTTTCTTT.

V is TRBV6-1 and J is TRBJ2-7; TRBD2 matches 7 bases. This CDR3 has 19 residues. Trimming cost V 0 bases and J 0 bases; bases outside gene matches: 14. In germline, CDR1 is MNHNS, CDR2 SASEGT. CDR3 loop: CASSEAIQGRLADSYEQYF. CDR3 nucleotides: TGTGCCAGCAGTGAAGCGATCCAAGGCAGGCTAGCGGACTCCTACGAGCAGTACTTC.

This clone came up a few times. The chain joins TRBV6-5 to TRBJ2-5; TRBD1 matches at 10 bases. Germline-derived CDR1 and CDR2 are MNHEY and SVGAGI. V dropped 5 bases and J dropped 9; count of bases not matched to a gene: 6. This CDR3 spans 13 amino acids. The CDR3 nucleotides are TGTGCCAGCAGTAGGACAGGGGGGAGGCCCCAGTACTTC. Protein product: CASSRTGGRPQYF.

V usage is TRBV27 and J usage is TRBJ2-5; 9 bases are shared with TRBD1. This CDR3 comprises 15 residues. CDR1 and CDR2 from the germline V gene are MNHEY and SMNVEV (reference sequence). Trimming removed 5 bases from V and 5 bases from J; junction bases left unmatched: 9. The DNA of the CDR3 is TGTGCCAGCAGTGGGATACAGGGGGCATTCGAGACCCAGTACTTC. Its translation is CASSGIQGAFETQYF.

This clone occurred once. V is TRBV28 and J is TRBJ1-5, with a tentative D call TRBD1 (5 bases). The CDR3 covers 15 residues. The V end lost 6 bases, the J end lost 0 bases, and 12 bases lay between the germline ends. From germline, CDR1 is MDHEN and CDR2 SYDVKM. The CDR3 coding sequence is TGTGCCAGCAGCCGGGCAGGGTTTAGCAATCAGCCCCAGCATTTT. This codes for CASSRAGFSNQPQHF.

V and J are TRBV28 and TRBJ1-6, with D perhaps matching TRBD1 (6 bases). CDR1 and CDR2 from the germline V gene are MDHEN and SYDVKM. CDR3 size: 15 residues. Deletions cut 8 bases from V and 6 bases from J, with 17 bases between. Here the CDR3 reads CASSQGPLTNSPLHF. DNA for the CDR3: TGTGCCAGCTCCCAGGGGCCCTTAACTAATTCACCCCTCCACTTT.

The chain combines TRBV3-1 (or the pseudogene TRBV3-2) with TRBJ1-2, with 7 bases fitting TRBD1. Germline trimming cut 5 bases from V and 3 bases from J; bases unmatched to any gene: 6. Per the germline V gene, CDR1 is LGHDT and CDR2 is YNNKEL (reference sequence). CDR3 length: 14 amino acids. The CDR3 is CASSRQGLDYGYTF. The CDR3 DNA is TGTGCCAGCAGCAGACAGGGATTGGACTATGGCTACACCTTC.

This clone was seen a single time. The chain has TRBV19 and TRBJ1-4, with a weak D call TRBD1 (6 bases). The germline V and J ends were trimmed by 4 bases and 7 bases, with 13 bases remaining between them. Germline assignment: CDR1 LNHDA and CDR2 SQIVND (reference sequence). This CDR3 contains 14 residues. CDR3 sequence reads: CASSSRGAGEKLFF. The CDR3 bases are TGTGCCAGTAGTAGTCGGGGGGCAGGTGAAAAACTGTTTTTT. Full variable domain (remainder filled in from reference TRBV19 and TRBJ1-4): DGGITQSPKYLFRKEGQNVTLSCEQNLNHDAMYWYRQDPGQGLRLIYYSQIVNDFQKGDIAEGYSVSREKKESFPLTVTSAQKNPTAFYLCASSSRGAGEKLFFGSGTQLSVL.

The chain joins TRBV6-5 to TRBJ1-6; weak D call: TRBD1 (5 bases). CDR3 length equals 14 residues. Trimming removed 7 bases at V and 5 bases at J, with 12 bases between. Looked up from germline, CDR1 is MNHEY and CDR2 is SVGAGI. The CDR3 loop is CASTRRQNNSPLHF. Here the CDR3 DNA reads TGTGCCAGCACCCGGAGACAGAATAATTCACCCCTCCACTTT.

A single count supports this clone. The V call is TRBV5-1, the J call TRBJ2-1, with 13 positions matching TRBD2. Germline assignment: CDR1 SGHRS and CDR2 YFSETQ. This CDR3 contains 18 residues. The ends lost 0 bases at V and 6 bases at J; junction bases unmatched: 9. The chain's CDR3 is CASSLALTSGGATNEQFF. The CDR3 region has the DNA TGCGCCAGCAGCTTGGCCCTTACTAGCGGGGGGGCCACCAATGAGCAGTTCTTC.

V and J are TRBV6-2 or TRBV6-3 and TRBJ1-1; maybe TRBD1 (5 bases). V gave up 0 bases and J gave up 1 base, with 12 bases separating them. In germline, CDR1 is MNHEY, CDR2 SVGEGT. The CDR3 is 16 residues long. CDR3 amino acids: CASSYSRWGGNTEAFF. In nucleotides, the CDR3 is TGTGCCAGCAGTTACTCGAGGTGGGGGGGGAACACTGAAGCTTTCTTT.

The CDR3 sequence: CASSVGAGGNTGELFF. DNA of the CDR3: TGTGCCAGCAGCGTAGGAGCGGGGGGGAACACCGGGGAGCTGTTTTTT. The chain recombines TRBV9 with TRBJ2-2; 9 bases are a match to TRBD2. The V gene end was trimmed by 0 bases and the J gene end by 1 base; junction bases not matched to a gene: 1. This CDR3 comprises 16 residues. Per germline, CDR1 SGDLS and CDR2 YYNGEE.

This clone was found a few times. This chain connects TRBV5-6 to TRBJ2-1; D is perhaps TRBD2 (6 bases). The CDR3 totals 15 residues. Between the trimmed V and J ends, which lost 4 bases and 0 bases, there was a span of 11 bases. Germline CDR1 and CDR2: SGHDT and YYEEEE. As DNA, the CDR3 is TGTGCCAGCAGCGACTGGCGGGACTCCTACAATGAGCAGTTCTTC. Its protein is CASSDWRDSYNEQFF.

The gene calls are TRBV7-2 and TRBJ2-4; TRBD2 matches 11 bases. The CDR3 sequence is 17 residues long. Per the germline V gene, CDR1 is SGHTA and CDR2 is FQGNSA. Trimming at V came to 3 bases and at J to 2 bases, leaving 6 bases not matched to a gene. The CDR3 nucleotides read TGTGCCAGCAGCTTCTTTCTAGCGGGAGGATCCAAAAACATTCAGTACTTC. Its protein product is CASSFFLAGGSKNIQYF.

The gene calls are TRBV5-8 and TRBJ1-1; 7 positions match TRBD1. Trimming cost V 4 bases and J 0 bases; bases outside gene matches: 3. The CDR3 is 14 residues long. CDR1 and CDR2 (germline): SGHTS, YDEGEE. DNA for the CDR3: TGTGCCAGCAGCGTGACAGGGATGAACACTGAAGCTTTCTTT. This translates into CASSVTGMNTEAFF.

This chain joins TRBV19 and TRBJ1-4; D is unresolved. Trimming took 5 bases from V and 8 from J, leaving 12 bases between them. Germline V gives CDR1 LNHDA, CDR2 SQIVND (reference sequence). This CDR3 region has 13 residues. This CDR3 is CASSSGLYEKLFF. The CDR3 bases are TGTGCCAGTAGTTCGGGTTTGTACGAAAAACTGTTTTTT.

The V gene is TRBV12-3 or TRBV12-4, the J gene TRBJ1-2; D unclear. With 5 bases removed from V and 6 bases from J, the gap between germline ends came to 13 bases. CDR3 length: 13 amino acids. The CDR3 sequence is CASSARVENGYTF. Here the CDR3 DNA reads TGTGCCAGCAGTGCGAGGGTGGAAAATGGCTACACCTTC.

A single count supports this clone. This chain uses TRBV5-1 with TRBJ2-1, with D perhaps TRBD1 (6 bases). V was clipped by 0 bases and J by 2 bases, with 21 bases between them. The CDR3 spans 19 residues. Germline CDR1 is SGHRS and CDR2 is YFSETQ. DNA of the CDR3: TGCGCCAGCAGCTTGGTGGGGCCCTCACAGGGCTCAGCCTACAATGAGCAGTTCTTC. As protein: CASSLVGPSQGSAYNEQFF. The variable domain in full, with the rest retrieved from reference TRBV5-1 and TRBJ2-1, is KAGVTQTPRYLIKTRGQQVTLSCSPISGHRSVSWYQQTPGQGLQFLFEYFSETQRNKGNFPGRFSGRQFSNSRSEMNVSTLELGDSALYLCASSLVGPSQGSAYNEQFFGPGTRLTVL.

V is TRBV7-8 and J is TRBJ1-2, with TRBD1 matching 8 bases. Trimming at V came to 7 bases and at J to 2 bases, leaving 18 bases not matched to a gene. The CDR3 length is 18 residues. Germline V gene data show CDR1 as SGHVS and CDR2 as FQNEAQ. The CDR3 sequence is CASTSMAVTGVSNYGYTF. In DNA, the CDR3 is TGTGCCAGCACCTCCATGGCGGTGACAGGGGTTTCAAACTATGGCTACACCTTC.